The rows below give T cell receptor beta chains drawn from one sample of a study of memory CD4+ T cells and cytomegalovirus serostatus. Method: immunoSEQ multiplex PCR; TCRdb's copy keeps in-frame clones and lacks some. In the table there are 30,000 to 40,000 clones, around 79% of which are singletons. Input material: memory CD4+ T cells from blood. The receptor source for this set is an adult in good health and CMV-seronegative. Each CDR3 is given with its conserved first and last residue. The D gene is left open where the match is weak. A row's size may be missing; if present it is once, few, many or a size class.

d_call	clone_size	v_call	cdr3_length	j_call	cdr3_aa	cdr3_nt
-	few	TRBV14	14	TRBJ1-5	CASSRVGTNQPQHF	TGTGCCAGCAGCCGGGTAGGGACCAATCAGCCCCAGCATTTT
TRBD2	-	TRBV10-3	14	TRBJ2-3	CAISRLAGTDTQYF	TGTGCCATCAGTCGGCTAGCGGGTACAGATACGCAGTATTTT
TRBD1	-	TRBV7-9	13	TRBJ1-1	CASRTTGVSEAFF	TGTGCCAGCAGGACAACAGGGGTGAGTGAAGCTTTCTTT
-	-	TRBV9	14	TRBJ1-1	CASSGDFVNTEAFF	TGTGCCAGCAGCGGCGACTTCGTGAACACTGAAGCTTTCTTT
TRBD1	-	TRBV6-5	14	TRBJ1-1	CASSSDREGTEAFF	TGTGCCAGCAGCTCCGACAGGGAGGGCACTGAAGCTTTCTTT
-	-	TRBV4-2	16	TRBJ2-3	CASSFRLAEGTDTQYF	TGTGCCAGCAGCTTCAGACTGGCTGAGGGCACAGATACGCAGTATTTT
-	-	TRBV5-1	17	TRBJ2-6	CASSREGPSSGANVLTF	TGCGCCAGCAGCCGGGAAGGGCCCAGCTCTGGGGCCAACGTCCTGACTTTC
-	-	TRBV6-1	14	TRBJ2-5	CASSEWLGPETQYF	TGTGCCAGCAGTGAATGGCTCGGGCCGGAGACCCAGTACTTC
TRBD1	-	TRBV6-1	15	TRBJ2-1	CASSGRDRPYNEQFF	TGTGCCAGCAGTGGCCGGGACAGGCCCTACAATGAGCAGTTCTTC
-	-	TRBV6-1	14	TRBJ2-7	CASSPQRTVYEQYF	TGTGCCAGCAGCCCCCAGCGGACAGTTTACGAGCAGTACTTC
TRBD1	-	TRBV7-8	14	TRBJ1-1	CASSLIGTDTEAFF	TGTGCCAGCAGCTTAATCGGGACAGACACTGAAGCTTTCTTT
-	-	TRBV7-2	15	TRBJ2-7	CASSRGPSRSYEQYF	TGTGCCAGCAGTCGAGGACCGTCGAGGTCCTACGAGCAGTACTTC
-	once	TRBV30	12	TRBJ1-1	CAWSQRDTEAFF	TGTGCCTGGAGTCAGAGGGACACTGAAGCTTTCTTT
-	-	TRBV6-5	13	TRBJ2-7	CASKYTDGYEQYF	TGTGCCAGCAAATACACCGACGGCTACGAGCAGTACTTC
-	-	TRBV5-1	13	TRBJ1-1	CASSPSPQSEAFF	TGCGCCAGCAGCCCCTCTCCCCAAAGTGAAGCTTTCTTT
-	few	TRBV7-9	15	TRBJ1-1	CASSLISGGYTEAFF	TGTGCCAGCAGCTTAATATCGGGGGGCTACACTGAAGCTTTCTTT
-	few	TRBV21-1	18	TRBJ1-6	CASSTGRGPSSYNSPLHF	TGTGCCAGCAGCACTGGCAGGGGGCCTAGCTCCTATAATTCACCCCTCCACTTT
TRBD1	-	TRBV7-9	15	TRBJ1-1	CASSLNRGFRTEAFF	TGTGCCAGCAGCTTAAACAGGGGCTTCCGGACTGAAGCTTTCTTT
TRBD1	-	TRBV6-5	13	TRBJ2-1	CASTRDRYNEQFF	TGTGCCAGCACCCGGGACAGATACAATGAGCAGTTCTTC
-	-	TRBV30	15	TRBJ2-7	CAWSVQWGVGYEQYF	TGTGCCTGGAGTGTACAGTGGGGGGTCGGGTACGAGCAGTACTTC
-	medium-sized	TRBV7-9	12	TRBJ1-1	CASSLQNTEAFF	TGTGCCAGCAGCTTACAAAACACTGAAGCTTTCTTT
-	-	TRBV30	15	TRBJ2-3	CAWSVSGERTDTQYF	TGTGCCTGGAGTGTTTCGGGGGAACGCACAGATACGCAGTATTTT
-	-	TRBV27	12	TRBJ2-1	CASSAQYNEQFF	TGTGCCAGCAGTGCCCAATACAATGAGCAGTTCTTC
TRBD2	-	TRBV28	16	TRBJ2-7	CASSLLAGGFAYEQYF	TGTGCCAGCAGTTTACTAGCGGGGGGGTTTGCCTACGAGCAGTACTTC
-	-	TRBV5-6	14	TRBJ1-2	CASSLRVGVYGYTF	TGTGCCAGCAGCTTGCGGGTAGGTGTGTATGGCTACACCTTC
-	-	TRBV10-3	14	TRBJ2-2	CAISGRQGTGELFF	TGTGCCATCAGTGGACGCCAGGGGACCGGGGAGCTGTTTTTT
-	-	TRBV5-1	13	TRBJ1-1	CASSEVRDGWAFF	TGCGCCAGCAGCGAAGTTCGGGACGGTTGGGCTTTCTTT
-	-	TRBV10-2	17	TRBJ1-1	CASSEPHRGGTNTEAFF	TGCGCCAGCAGTGAGCCGCATAGGGGGGGCACGAACACTGAAGCTTTCTTT
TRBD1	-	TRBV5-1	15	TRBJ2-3	CASSLQGAFADTQYF	TGCGCCAGCAGCTTACAGGGGGCGTTTGCAGATACGCAGTATTTT
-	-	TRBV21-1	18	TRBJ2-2	CASSGQRDRERDTGELFF	TGTGCCAGCAGCGGCCAGAGGGACAGGGAACGGGACACCGGGGAGCTGTTTTTT
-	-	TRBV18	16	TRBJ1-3	CASSPRNSLEGNTIYF	TGTGCCAGCTCACCACGAAACAGCTTGGAAGGAAACACCATATATTTT
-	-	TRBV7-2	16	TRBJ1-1	CASSSRPGLLNTEAFF	TGTGCCAGCAGCTCGCGCCCGGGACTGCTGAACACTGAAGCTTTCTTT
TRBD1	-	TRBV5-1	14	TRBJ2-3	CASSWTGSTDTQYF	TGCGCCAGCAGCTGGACAGGGTCCACAGATACGCAGTATTTT
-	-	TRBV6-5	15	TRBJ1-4	CASSPRVGTNEKLFF	TGTGCCAGCAGCCCTAGAGTGGGGACTAATGAAAAACTGTTTTTT
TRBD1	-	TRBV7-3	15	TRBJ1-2	CASSPGQGSHYGYTF	TGTGCCAGCAGCCCGGGACAGGGGAGTCACTATGGCTACACCTTC
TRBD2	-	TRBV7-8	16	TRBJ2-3	CASSVDGAGGTDTQYF	TGTGCCAGCAGCGTAGATGGGGCGGGGGGCACAGATACGCAGTATTTT
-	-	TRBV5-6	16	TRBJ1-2	CASSLDGGEKNYGYTF	TGTGCCAGCAGCTTGGACGGGGGCGAAAAAAACTATGGCTACACCTTC
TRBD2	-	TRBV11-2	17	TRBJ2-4	CASSLGTSGASKNIQYF	TGTGCCAGCAGCTTAGGGACTAGCGGGGCGTCTAAAAACATTCAGTACTTC
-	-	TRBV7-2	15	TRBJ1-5	CASSLLPRGNQPQHF	TGTGCCAGCAGCTTATTGCCCAGGGGCAATCAGCCCCAGCATTTT
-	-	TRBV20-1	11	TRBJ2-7	CSAQSSYEQYF	TGCAGTGCCCAGAGCTCCTACGAGCAGTACTTC
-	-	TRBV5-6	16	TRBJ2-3	CASSLYWAGPTDTQYF	TGTGCCAGCAGCTTGTATTGGGCAGGCCCCACAGATACGCAGTATTTT
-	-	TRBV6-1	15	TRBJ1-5	CASSSGQTQAQPQHF	TGTGCCAGCAGTTCCGGACAGACCCAGGCACAGCCCCAGCATTTT
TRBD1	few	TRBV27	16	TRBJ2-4	CASSLFPPDRGNIQYF	TGTGCCAGCAGTTTATTTCCCCCGGACAGGGGAAACATTCAGTACTTC
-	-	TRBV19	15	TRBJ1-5	CASSGPGLSNQPQHF	TGTGCCAGTAGTGGACCGGGACTGAGCAATCAGCCCCAGCATTTT
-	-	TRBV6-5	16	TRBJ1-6	CASSYSARVYNSPLHF	TGTGCCAGCAGTTACTCCGCCAGGGTGTATAATTCACCCCTCCACTTT
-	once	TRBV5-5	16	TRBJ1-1	CASSPSFGSLNTEAFF	TGTGCCAGCAGCCCCTCCTTTGGCAGCCTGAACACTGAAGCTTTCTTT
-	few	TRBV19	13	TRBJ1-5	CASSTLGGQPQHF	TGTGCCAGTAGTACCCTAGGAGGTCAGCCCCAGCATTTT
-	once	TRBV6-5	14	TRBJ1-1	CASSEFEVNTEAFF	TGTGCCAGCAGTGAGTTTGAGGTGAACACTGAAGCTTTCTTT
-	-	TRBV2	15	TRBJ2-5	CASSAGTGQGETQYF	TGTGCCAGCAGTGCTGGGACGGGGCAAGGGGAGACCCAGTACTTC
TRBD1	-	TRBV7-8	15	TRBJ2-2	CASSLRTGNTGELFF	TGTGCCAGCAGCTTACGGACAGGCAACACCGGGGAGCTGTTTTTT
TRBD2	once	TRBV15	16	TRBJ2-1	CATSARLAGSYNEQFF	TGTGCCACCAGCGCCCGGCTAGCGGGTTCCTACAATGAGCAGTTCTTC
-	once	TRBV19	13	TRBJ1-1	CAILGTSNTEAFF	TGTGCCATTTTGGGTACTTCGAACACTGAAGCTTTCTTT
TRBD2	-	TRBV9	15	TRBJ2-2	CASSVEERGAGELFF	TGTGCCAGCAGCGTAGAGGAGCGGGGGGCAGGGGAGCTGTTTTTT
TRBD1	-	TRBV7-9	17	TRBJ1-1	CASSPRPVTGTNTEAFF	TGTGCCAGCAGCCCACGGCCCGTGACAGGGACGAACACTGAAGCTTTCTTT
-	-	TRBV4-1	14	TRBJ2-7	CASSQEGGRRVQYF	TGCGCCAGCAGCCAAGAAGGGGGGAGGAGGGTGCAGTACTTC
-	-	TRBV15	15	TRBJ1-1	CATSRDPSGDTEAFF	TGTGCCACCAGCAGAGACCCGTCGGGGGACACTGAAGCTTTCTTT
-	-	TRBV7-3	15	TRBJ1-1	CASSPRVGLNTEAFF	TGTGCCAGCAGCCCAAGGGTGGGCCTGAACACTGAAGCTTTCTTT
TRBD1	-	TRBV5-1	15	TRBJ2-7	CASSLENRGSYEQYF	TGCGCCAGCAGCTTGGAAAACAGGGGGTCCTACGAGCAGTACTTC
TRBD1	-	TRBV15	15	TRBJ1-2	CATSRDPTGDYGYTF	TGTGCCACCAGCAGAGACCCGACAGGGGACTATGGCTACACCTTC